This T cell receptor (beta chain) stems from a study of early T cells in non-severe SARS-CoV-2 infection. Whole-study context: Whole-blood bulk RNA, unsorted, was sequenced, and chains were unpaired. Study-wide results and limits: CD4 and private specificities were missed by VDJdb matching, which favored anti-spike CD8 responses.

CDR1 is SGHDT, CDR2 YYEEEE, per germline. V gave up 5 bases and J gave up 2 bases, with 8 bases separating them. The CDR3 sequence is 12 residues long. This clonotype was found many times. Antigen unknown. Individual cDNA molecules were tagged with unique molecular identifiers. MiXCR, applied by TCRdb to the 5' RACE reads, yields one record per CDR3 protein. The sample records under 70,000 distinct CDR3 sequences, around 10% being singletons. This TCR came from an adult who was a healthcare worker with PCR-confirmed SARS-CoV-2 infection or an uninfected control (not recorded which). Sequencing was done on a sample of whole blood. The chain couples TRBV5-6 to TRBJ2-7; no clear D. In DNA, the CDR3 is TGTGCCAGCAGTCGGCAGGCCTACGAGCAGTACTTC. As protein: CASSRQAYEQYF.